The 23 T cell receptor beta chains below were found in one sample sequenced in a study of cytomegalovirus exposure and HLA in healthy donors. PCR primers comprised 60 Vbeta and 13 Jbeta primers. Generated by immunoSEQ multiplex PCR, the TCRdb table keeps only in-frame clones and is missing some. The table includes some 100,000 clones, 79% detected once. Input material: PBMCs. These receptor sequences come from a male donor in good health and CMV-seropositive.

This clone was seen a few times. The chain carries TRBV5-1 and TRBJ1-5; no reliable D call. The V gene's germline CDR1 is SGHRS and CDR2 YFSETQ. The CDR3 length is 14 residues. Trimming took 4 bases from V and 2 from J, leaving 10 bases between them. The chain's CDR3 is CASSGEGGNQPQHF. The CDR3 DNA sequence: TGCGCCAGCAGCGGGGAGGGAGGCAATCAGCCCCAGCATTTT.

V and J are TRBV7-9 and TRBJ2-7, with a tentative D call TRBD1 (5 bases). This CDR3 has 13 amino acids. Trimming cost V 7 bases and J 3 bases, with 13 bases left between them. Looked up from germline, CDR1 is SEHNR and CDR2 is FQNEAQ (reference sequence). CDR3 sequence reads: CASIGDSRYEQYF. The CDR3 DNA reads as TGTGCCAGCATAGGAGACAGCCGCTACGAGCAGTACTTC.

This CDR3 is CASSQQTGIISGTEAFF. The CDR3 DNA reads TGCGCCAGCAGCCAACAAACAGGGATCATCAGTGGCACTGAAGCTTTCTTT. The V gene is TRBV4-3, the J gene TRBJ1-1, with D possibly matching TRBD1 (6 bases). Germline CDR1 reads LGHNA; CDR2 reads YSLEER. V lost 2 bases to trimming and J lost 4 bases, with 20 bases between them. The CDR3 length is 17 residues.

The V call is TRBV7-2, the J call TRBJ2-5; 7 nucleotides agree with TRBD2. Germline values: CDR1 SGHTA, CDR2 FQGNSA. After removal of 3 bases from V and 5 bases from J, the junction contained 9 bases not matched to a gene. CDR3 length: 15 amino acids. CDR3 sequence (DNA): TGTGCCAGCAGCTTGGAATCTAGCGGCACGGAGACCCAGTACTTC. Its translation is CASSLESSGTETQYF. The whole variable domain, filled in from reference TRBV7-2 and TRBJ2-5, reads GAGVSQSPSNKVTEKGKDVELRCDPISGHTALYWYRQSLGQGLEFLIYFQGNSAPDKSGLPSDRFSAERTGGSVSTLTIQRTQQEDSAVYLCASSLESSGTETQYFGPGTRLLVL.

The CDR3 here is CASSVSRSRAEEQYF. CDR3 in DNA: TGTGCCAGCAGCGTGTCGAGGTCCCGAGCGGAGGAGCAGTACTTC. The chain couples TRBV9 to TRBJ2-7; tentatively, D is TRBD2 (5 bases). The CDR3 runs 15 residues. V gave up 2 bases and J gave up 7 bases, with 19 bases separating them. Germline lookup yields CDR1 SGDLS and CDR2 YYNGEE.

The chain is built from TRBV28 and TRBJ1-5; 10 nucleotides agree with TRBD1. The V gene's germline CDR1 is MDHEN and CDR2 SYDVKM. This CDR3 spans 18 amino acids. The V segment lost 4 bases and the J segment 1 base; nucleotides outside the gene matches: 10. In DNA, the CDR3 is TGTGCCAGCAGTTGGACGGGACAGGGGATTGGAAGCAATCAGCCCCAGCATTTT. This gives the protein CASSWTGQGIGSNQPQHF.

The genes are TRBV6-1 and TRBJ1-2; TRBD1 agrees at 7 bases. CDR3 length: 15 amino acids. Germline CDR1 is MNHNS and CDR2 is SASEGT. V shed 6 bases, J shed 3 bases, and the junction held 10 bases outside the gene matches. CDR3 sequence reads: CASSKVGGADYGYTF. The CDR3 DNA reads as TGTGCCAGCAGCAAGGTAGGGGGCGCCGACTATGGCTACACCTTC.

The chain carries TRBV19 and TRBJ1-2; maybe TRBD1 (5 bases). Germline CDR1 reads LNHDA; CDR2 reads SQIVND (reference sequence). V lost 3 bases to trimming and J lost 8 bases, with 13 bases between them. There are 13 residues in the CDR3. CDR3 residues: CASSILGPKGYTF. The CDR3 DNA reads as TGTGCCAGTAGTATTTTGGGGCCCAAGGGCTACACCTTC.

This sequence joins TRBV5-1 and TRBJ2-5; D remains unclear. There are 14 residues in the CDR3. Deletions cut 0 bases from V and 7 bases from J, with 13 bases between. CDR1 and CDR2 (germline): SGHRS, YFSETQ. The CDR3 protein is CASSLAEYTGTQYF. CDR3 coding DNA: TGCGCCAGCAGCTTGGCCGAGTACACGGGGACCCAGTACTTC.

The genes are TRBV7-6 and TRBJ1-1; 7 bases are shared with TRBD1. CDR1 is SGHVS, CDR2 FNYEAQ, per germline. The CDR3 has 14 amino acids. Trimming cost V 4 bases and J 1 base; bases outside gene matches: 3. CDR3 region: CASSSGQPNTEAFF. DNA of the CDR3: TGTGCCAGCAGCTCGGGACAGCCGAACACTGAAGCTTTCTTT.

CDR3 coding DNA: TGTGCCAGCAGCTTAAGGGACACCCAAAATGAAAAACTGTTTTTT. Amino acids: CASSLRDTQNEKLFF. J is TRBJ1-4 and V is TRBV13, with D possibly matching TRBD1 (6 bases). The CDR3 contains 15 residues. The V gene's germline CDR1 is PRHDT and CDR2 FYEKMQ (reference sequence). Trimming shortened V by 2 bases and J by 5 bases, and 12 bases separated the two germline ends.

As concerns this clone: At the DNA level, this CDR3 is encoded by other sequences in the same sample as well. The gene calls are TRBV9 and TRBJ2-2; 10 nucleotides match TRBD1. This CDR3 has 15 amino acids. Germline lookup yields CDR1 SGDLS and CDR2 YYNGEE. Trimming took 1 base from V and 5 from J; bases not matched to a gene: 2. This chain's CDR3 is CASSVRTGGTGELFF. The CDR3 nucleotides are TGTGCCAGCAGCGTACGGACAGGGGGGACCGGGGAGCTGTTTTTT.

Written as DNA, the CDR3 is TGCGCCAGCGCCAGGACAGGGTTGGGCAATGAGCAGTTCTTC. Its protein is CASARTGLGNEQFF. The rearrangement links TRBV5-1 to TRBJ2-1; 8 bases fit TRBD1. Trimming took 7 bases from V and 6 from J; bases not matched to a gene: 9. This CDR3 is 14 amino acids long. Germline V lookup: CDR1 SGHRS, CDR2 YFSETQ. The full variable domain, its missing parts supplied by reference TRBV5-1 and TRBJ2-1, is KAGVTQTPRYLIKTRGQQVTLSCSPISGHRSVSWYQQTPGQGLQFLFEYFSETQRNKGNFPGRFSGRQFSNSRSEMNVSTLELGDSALYLCASARTGLGNEQFFGPGTRLTVL.

This sequence joins TRBV5-6 and TRBJ2-2; 10 nucleotides agree with TRBD2. This CDR3 spans 15 amino acids. CDR1 and CDR2 from the germline V gene are SGHDT and YYEEEE. With V trimmed by 4 bases and J by 3 bases, 3 bases remained unmatched. The chain's CDR3 is CASSRGTSDTGELFF. The DNA for the CDR3 is TGTGCCAGCAGCCGTGGGACTAGCGACACCGGGGAGCTGTTTTTT.

This chain joins TRBV30 and TRBJ2-7, with 7 bases lining up with TRBD1. Germline CDR1 reads GTSNPN; CDR2 reads SVGIG (reference sequence). The CDR3 totals 15 residues. V lost 0 bases, J lost 3 bases, and 8 bases stayed unmatched. The CDR3, as DNA: TGTGCCTGGAGTGTGGGGACAGCGAGCCTCTACGAGCAGTACTTC. It codes for CAWSVGTASLYEQYF.

CDR3 region: CASSFFSGGGDEQFF. Written as DNA, the CDR3 is TGTGCCAGCAGTTTCTTCAGCGGGGGGGGCGATGAGCAGTTCTTC. The chain has TRBV6-1 and TRBJ2-1; 10 bases map to TRBD2. The CDR3 has 15 amino acids. Germline loops: CDR1 MNHNS, CDR2 SASEGT. With V trimmed by 5 bases and J by 8 bases, 9 bases remained unmatched.

The CDR3 bases are TGTGCCAGCAGTTTACAGAATAGCAATCAGCCCCAGCATTTT. Encoded protein: CASSLQNSNQPQHF. The chain is built from TRBV27 and TRBJ1-5, with D hard to call. This CDR3 has 14 residues. Between the trimmed V and J ends, which lost 2 bases and 0 bases, there was a span of 5 bases. Germline V CDR1 and CDR2: MNHEY, SMNVEV (reference sequence).

The chain couples TRBV7-9 to TRBJ1-1; the D is unclear. The CDR3 extends over 16 amino acids. From germline, CDR1 is SEHNR and CDR2 FQNEAQ (reference sequence). The V gene lost 7 bases and the J gene lost 0 bases, with 18 bases spanning the gap. The chain's CDR3 is CASTSRERGMNTEAFF. In DNA form, the CDR3 reads TGTGCCAGCACCTCTCGGGAGCGCGGAATGAACACTGAAGCTTTCTTT.

In DNA, the CDR3 is TGTGCCAGCAGTATCCGGGACAGGCAGCCGGATACGCAGTATTTT. This encodes CASSIRDRQPDTQYF. The chain employs TRBV6-1 and TRBJ2-3, with TRBD1 identical over 8 bases. This CDR3 has 15 residues. J gave up 6 bases and V 5 bases, and 10 bases lay outside the gene matches. Germline CDR1 and CDR2: MNHNS and SASEGT.

V gene TRBV2 combines with J gene TRBJ1-3; the D gene is possibly TRBD1 (5 bases). The CDR3 is 15 amino acids. The germline gives CDR1 SNHLY, CDR2 FYNNEI. Deletions cut 7 bases from V and 0 bases from J, with 13 bases between. This CDR3 reads CASIKDTSSGNTIYF. The CDR3, as DNA: TGTGCCAGCATTAAGGACACTTCCTCTGGAAACACCATATATTTT.

The genes are TRBV4-2 and TRBJ1-2; no clear D gene. The germline V gene has CDR1 LGHNA and CDR2 YNFKEQ. CDR3 length equals 15 residues. The ends were cut back, 0 bases at V and 4 bases at J, with 12 bases in the middle. DNA of the CDR3: TGTGCCAGCAGCCAAGATCAGGCAGTACGCTATGGCTACACCTTC. This codes for CASSQDQAVRYGYTF.

The CDR3 bases are TGTGCCAGCAGTAGACAGGGGGCTATCACCGACGAGCAGTACTTC. It codes for CASSRQGAITDEQYF. The chain carries TRBV25-1 and TRBJ2-7; the match to TRBD1 covers 10 bases. CDR1 is MGHDK and CDR2 is SYGVNS in the germline V gene. The CDR3 runs 15 residues. The V segment lost 5 bases and the J segment 5 bases; nucleotides outside the gene matches: 9.

The V gene is TRBV9, the J gene TRBJ2-2; possible D gene TRBD1, 5 bases. The V and J ends lost 0 bases and 3 bases respectively, with 6 bases between them. The CDR3 has 14 residues. Germline values: CDR1 SGDLS, CDR2 YYNGEE. The CDR3 region has the DNA TGTGCCAGCAGCGTAGCAGGGTACACCGGGGAGCTGTTTTTT. Amino acids: CASSVAGYTGELFF.